Sequencing of this T cell receptor beta chain was carried out in a study of cytomegalovirus exposure and HLA in healthy donors. Study-level points and caveats: The study designated 150 or so TCR beta chains cytomegalovirus-associated.

Donors were drawn from the approximately 110-subject validation cohort, separate from the approximately 670-subject first cohort. Sequencing was performed with immunoSEQ multiplex PCR; in TCRdb, only in-frame clones are kept and a portion is missing. The sample includes just under 65,000 clones, just under 95% of them seen just once. For this clone: Its antigen is unknown.

The sample taken for sequencing was PBMCs. The source is a woman aged 18 to 35 in good health and CMV-seropositive.

The CDR3 DNA follows: TGTGCCAGCAGCCCCCCCCGACTAGCGGGGCGCACAGATACGCAGTATTTT. This translates into CASSPPRLAGRTDTQYF. The V gene is TRBV4-2, the J gene TRBJ2-3; 11 nucleotides agree with TRBD2. The CDR3 is 17 residues long. From germline, CDR1 is LGHNA and CDR2 YNFKEQ. J gave up 1 base and V 4 bases, and 7 bases lay outside the gene matches.